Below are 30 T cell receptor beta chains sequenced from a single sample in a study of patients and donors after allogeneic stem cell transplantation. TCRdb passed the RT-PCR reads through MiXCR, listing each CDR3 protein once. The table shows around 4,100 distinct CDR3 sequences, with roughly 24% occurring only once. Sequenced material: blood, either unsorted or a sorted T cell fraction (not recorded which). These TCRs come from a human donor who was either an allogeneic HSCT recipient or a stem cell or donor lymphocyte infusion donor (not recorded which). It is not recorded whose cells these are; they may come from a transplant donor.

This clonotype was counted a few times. The CDR3 region is CASAPRGTGVNEQFF. CDR3 coding DNA: TGTGCTAGTGCCCCGCGGGGGACAGGGGTAAATGAGCAGTTCTTC. The chain links TRBV12-5 to TRBJ2-1; 10 bases line up with TRBD1. The length of the CDR3 is 15 residues. The germline V gene has CDR1 LGHNT and CDR2 FRNRAP. Trimming took 7 bases from V and 7 from J; bases not matched to a gene: 10.

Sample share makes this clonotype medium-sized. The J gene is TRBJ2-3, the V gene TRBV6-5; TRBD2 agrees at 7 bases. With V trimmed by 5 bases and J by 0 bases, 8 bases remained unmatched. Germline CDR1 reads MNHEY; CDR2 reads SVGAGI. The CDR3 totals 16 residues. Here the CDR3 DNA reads TGTGCCAGCAGTCAACCGTCGGGGGGTAGCACAGATACGCAGTATTTT. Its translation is CASSQPSGGSTDTQYF.

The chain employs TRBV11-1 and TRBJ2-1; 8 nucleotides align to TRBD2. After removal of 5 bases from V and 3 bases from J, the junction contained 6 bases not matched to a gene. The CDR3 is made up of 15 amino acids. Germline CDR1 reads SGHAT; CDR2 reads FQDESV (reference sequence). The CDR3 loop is CASSPTSAYYNEQFF. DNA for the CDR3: TGTGCCAGCAGCCCGACTAGCGCCTACTACAATGAGCAGTTCTTC.

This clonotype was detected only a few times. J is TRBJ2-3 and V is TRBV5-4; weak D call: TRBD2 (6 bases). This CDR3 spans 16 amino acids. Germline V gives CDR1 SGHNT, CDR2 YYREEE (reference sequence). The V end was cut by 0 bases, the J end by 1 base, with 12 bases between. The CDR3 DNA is TGTGCCAGCAGCTTGGAGGGCGGGGTGGGCACAGATACGCAGTATTTT. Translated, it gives CASSLEGGVGTDTQYF.

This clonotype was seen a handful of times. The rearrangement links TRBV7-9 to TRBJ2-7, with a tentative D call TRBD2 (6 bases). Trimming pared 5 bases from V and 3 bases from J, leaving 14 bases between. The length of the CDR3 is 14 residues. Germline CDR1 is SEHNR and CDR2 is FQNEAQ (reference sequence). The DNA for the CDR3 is TGTGCCAGCAGCGAAACGGGCGGGGTCTACGAGCAGTACTTC. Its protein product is CASSETGGVYEQYF.

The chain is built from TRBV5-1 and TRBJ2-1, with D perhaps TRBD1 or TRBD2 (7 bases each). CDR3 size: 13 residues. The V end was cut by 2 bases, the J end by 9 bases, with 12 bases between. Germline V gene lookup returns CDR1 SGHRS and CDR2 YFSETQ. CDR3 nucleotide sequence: TGCGCCAGCAGCTTTTCAGGGGGGGCTGAGCAGTTCTTC. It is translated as CASSFSGGAEQFF.

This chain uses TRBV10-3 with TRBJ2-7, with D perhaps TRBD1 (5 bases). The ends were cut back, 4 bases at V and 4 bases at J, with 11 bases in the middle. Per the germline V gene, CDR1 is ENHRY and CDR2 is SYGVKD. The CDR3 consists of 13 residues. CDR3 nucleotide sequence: TGTGCCATCAGTGCGGACATCCAATACGAGCAGTACGTC. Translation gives CAISADIQYEQYV.

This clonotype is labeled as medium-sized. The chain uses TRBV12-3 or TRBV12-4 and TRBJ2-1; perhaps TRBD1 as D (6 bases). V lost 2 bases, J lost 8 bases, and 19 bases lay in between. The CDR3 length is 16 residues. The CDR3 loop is CASSLRFGGSGDEQFF. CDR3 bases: TGTGCCAGCAGTTTACGGTTCGGCGGGTCAGGGGATGAGCAGTTCTTC.

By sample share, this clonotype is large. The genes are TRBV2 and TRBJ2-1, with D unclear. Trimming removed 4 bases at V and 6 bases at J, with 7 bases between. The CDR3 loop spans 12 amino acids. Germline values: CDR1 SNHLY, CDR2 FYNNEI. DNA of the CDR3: TGTGCCAGCAGTGTCTCCGTCAATGAGCAGTTCTTC. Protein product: CASSVSVNEQFF.

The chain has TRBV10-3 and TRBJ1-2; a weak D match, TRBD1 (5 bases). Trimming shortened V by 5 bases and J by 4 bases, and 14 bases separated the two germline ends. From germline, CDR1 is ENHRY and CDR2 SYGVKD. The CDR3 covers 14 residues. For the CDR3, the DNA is TGTGCCATCAGTTCCGCTGACAGAGCCTATGGCTACACCTTC. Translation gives CAISSADRAYGYTF.

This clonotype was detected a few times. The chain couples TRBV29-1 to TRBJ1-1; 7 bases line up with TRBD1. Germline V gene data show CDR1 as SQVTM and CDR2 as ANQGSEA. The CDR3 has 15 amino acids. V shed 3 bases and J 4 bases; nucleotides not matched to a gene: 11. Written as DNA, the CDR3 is TGCAGCGTTGATTATGGACAGGCGGCCGGCACTGAAGCTTTCTTT. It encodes CSVDYGQAAGTEAFF.

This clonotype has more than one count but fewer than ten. CDR3 sequence (DNA): TGTGCCAGCAGACTAGCGGGAGCCGAGCAGTACTTC. This gives the protein CASRLAGAEQYF. The chain links TRBV2 to TRBJ2-7; the match to TRBD2 covers 11 bases. With 6 bases clipped from V and 6 bases from J, the junction kept 1 base outside the gene matches. The CDR3 extends over 12 amino acids. Germline-derived CDR1 and CDR2 are SNHLY and FYNNEI.

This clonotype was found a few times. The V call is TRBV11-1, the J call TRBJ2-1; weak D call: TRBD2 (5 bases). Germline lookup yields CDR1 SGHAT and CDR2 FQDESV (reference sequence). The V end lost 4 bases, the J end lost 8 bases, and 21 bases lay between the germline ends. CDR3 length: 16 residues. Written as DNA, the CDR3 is TGTGCCAGCAGCTCCCTCGGCGCTAGCCTTGTAGATGAGCAGTTCTTC. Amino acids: CASSSLGASLVDEQFF.

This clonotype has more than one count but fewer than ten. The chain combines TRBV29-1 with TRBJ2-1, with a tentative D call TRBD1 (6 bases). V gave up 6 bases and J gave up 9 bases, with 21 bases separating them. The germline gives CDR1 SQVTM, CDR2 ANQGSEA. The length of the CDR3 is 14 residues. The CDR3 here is CSVVTGTQGGEQFF. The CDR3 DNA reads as TGCAGCGTCGTTACCGGGACACAGGGTGGTGAGCAGTTCTTC.

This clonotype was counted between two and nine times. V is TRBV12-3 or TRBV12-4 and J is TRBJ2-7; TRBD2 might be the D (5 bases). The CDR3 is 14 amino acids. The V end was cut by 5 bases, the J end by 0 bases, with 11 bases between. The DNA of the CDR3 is TGTGCCAGCAGTCGTCAGAGGGACTCCTACGAGCAGTACTTC. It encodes CASSRQRDSYEQYF.

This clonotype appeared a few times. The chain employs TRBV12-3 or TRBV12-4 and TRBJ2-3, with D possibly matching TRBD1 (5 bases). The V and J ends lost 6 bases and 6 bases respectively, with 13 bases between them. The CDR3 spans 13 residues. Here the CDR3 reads CASRDKNGDTQYF. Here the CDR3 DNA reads TGTGCCAGCAGGGACAAGAACGGGGATACGCAGTATTTT.

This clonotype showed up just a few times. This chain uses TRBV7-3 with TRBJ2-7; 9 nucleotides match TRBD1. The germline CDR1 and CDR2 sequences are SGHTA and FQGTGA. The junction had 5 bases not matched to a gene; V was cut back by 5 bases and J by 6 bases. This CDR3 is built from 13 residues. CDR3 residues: CASSGTGSGEQYF. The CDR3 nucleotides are TGTGCCAGCAGCGGGACAGGGTCCGGCGAGCAGTACTTC.

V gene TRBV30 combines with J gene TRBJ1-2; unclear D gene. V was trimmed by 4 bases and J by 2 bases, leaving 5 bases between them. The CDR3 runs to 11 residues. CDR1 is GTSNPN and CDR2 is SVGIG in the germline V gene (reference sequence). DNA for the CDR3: TGTGCCTGGATGGGCAACTATGGCTACACCTTC. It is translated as CAWMGNYGYTF. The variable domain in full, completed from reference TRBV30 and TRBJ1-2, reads SQTIHQWPATLVQPVGSPLSLECTVEGTSNPNLYWYRQAAGRGLQLLFYSVGIGQISSEVPQNLSASRPQDRQFILSSKKLLLSDSGFYLCAWMGNYGYTFGSGTRLTVV.

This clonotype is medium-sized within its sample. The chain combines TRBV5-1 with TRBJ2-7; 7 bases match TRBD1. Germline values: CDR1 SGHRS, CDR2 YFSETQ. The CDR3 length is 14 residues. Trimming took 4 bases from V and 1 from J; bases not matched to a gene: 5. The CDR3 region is CASSQQTGSYEQYF. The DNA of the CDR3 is TGCGCCAGCAGCCAACAGACAGGGTCCTACGAGCAGTACTTC.

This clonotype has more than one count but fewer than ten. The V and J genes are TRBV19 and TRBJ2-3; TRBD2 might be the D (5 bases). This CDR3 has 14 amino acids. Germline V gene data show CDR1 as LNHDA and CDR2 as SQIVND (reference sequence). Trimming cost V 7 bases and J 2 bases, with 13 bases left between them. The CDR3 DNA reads TGTGCCAGTAAGGTCGGGGAACTCACAGATACGCAGTATTTT. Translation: CASKVGELTDTQYF.

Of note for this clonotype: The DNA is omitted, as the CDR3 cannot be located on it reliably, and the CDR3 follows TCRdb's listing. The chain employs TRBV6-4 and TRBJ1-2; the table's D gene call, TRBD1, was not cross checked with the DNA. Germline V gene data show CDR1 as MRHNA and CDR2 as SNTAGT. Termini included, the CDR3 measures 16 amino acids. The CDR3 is CASSDSVGQGTHSRSF.

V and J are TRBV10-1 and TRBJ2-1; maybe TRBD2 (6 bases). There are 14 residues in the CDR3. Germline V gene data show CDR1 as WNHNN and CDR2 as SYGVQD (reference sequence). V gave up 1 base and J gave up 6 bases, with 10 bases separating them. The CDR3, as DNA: TGCGCCAGCAGTGAGTTGGAGGGAGGCAATGAGCAGTTCTTC. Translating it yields CASSELEGGNEQFF.

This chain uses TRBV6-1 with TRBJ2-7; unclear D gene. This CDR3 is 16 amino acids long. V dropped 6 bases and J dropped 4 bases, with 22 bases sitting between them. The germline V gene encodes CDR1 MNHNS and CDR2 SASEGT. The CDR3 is CASRRPGTAFAYEQYF. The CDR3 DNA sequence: TGTGCCAGCAGGAGACCTGGAACCGCATTTGCTTACGAGCAGTACTTC.

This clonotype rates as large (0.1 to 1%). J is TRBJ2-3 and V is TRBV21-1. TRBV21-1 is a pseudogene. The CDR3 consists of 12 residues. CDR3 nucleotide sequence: TGTGCCAGCAGCAAACTGGCAGATACGCAGTATTTT. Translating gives CASSKLADTQYF.

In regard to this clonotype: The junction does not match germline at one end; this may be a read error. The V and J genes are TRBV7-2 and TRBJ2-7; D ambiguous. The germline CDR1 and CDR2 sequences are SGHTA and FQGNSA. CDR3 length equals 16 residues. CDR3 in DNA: TGTGCCAGTAGCTACGTCGGTGGGCCCCGCTCCTACGAGCAGTACTTC. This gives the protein CASSYVGGPRSYEQYF.

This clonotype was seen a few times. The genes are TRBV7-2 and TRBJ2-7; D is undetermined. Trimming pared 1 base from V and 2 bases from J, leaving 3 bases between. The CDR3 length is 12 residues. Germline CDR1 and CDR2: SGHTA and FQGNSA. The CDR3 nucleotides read TGTGCCAGCAGCTTAGGCGCCTACGAGCAGTACTTC. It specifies CASSLGAYEQYF. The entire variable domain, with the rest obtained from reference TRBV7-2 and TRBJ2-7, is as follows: GAGVSQSPSNKVTEKGKDVELRCDPISGHTALYWYRQSLGQGLEFLIYFQGNSAPDKSGLPSDRFSAERTGGSVSTLTIQRTQQEDSAVYLCASSLGAYEQYFGPGTRLTVT.

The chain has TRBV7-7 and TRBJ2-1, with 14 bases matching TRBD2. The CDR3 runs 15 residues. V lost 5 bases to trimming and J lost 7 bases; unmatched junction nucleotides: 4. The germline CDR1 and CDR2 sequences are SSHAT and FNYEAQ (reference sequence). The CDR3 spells CASSPGLAGGNEQFF. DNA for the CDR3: TGTGCCAGCAGCCCAGGACTAGCGGGGGGAAATGAGCAGTTCTTC.

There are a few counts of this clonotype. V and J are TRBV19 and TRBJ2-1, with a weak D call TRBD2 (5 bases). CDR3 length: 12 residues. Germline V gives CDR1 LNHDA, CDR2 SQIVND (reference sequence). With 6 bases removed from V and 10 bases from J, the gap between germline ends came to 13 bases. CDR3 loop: CASRTNGSEQFF. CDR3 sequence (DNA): TGTGCCAGTAGGACTAACGGAAGCGAGCAGTTCTTC.

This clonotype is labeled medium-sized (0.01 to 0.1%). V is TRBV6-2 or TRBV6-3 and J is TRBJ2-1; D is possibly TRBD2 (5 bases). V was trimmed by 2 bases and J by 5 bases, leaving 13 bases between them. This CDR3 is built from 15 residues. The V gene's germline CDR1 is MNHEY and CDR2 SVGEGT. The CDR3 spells CASSYIGRNNNEQFF. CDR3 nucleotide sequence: TGTGCCAGCAGTTACATAGGGAGAAACAACAATGAGCAGTTCTTC.

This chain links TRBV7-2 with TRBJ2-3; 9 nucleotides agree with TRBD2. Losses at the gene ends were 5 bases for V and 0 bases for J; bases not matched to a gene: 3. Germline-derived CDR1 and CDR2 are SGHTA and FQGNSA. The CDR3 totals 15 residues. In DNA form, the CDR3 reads TGTGCCAGCAGCCCTAGCGGGGCTAGCACAGATACGCAGTATTTT. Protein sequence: CASSPSGASTDTQYF.